The T cell receptor beta chain described here comes from a study of T cells expressing NK-cell markers (dated by TCRdb to about 2020). Regarding the study in general: Three sorted T-cell subsets (CD3+CD56+NKG2C+, CD3+CD56+NKG2C- and CD3+CD56-NKG2C+) from fewer than 10 donors had their TCR beta-chain repertoires profiled. Among the eight sequenced donors, seven were HCMV-seropositive and one was HCMV-seronegative. The study sequenced eight donors, all healthy volunteers chosen at random: three men and five women. Sequencing of the libraries produced 2 x 150 bp reads on Illumina HiSeq 2000/2500, MiSeq or NextSeq. Study-level results and caveats: In six donors, the dominant CD3+CD56+NKG2C+ clonotypes were among the top 10 CD8+ clonotypes and accounted for about 1.0-8% of CD8+ T cells. Those dominant clonotypes were again the most abundant among CD3+CD56-NKG2C+ cells in several donors, at about 25-60.1%. It remained unclear whether the expanded NKG2C-expressing T cell clones were specific for HCMV antigens.

Looking up the germline V gene yields CDR1 LGHNA and CDR2 YNFKEQ. The CDR3 measures 18 amino acids from cysteine to phenylalanine. There is no recorded DNA. The data were produced on an Illumina HiSeq 2000. 5'RACE template switching, by which a universal primer site and unique molecular identifiers were added, was used to make TCR beta cDNA libraries. Priming for cDNA synthesis came from the TCR beta constant segment, and two successive PCR amplification steps followed. The source study handled its data this way. MIGEC was used to demultiplex reads and group reads by UMI, and MiTCR was used to assemble and quantify clonotypes. To exclude erroneous sequences, any TCR cDNA sequence not supported by at least two reads was discarded. The tcR package was used for downstream repertoire analysis, and clonotypes were matched between fractions using CDR3 nucleotide sequence together with V segment. VDJmatch was used to annotate antigen specificity against VDJdb, with one amino acid substitution in CDR3 allowed. TCRdb reprocessed the reads and lists each CDR3 protein sequence as a single entry, with no DNA. TCRdb, not the original authors, processed these V and J calls. The table of this sample itemizes some 500,000 distinct CDR3 sequences. Almost 1.5% of the sample belongs to the ten largest clones.

Turning to this clonotype: The antigen it recognizes is unknown.

HCMV serostatus was determined by detecting HCMV-specific IgG in serum with a commercial ELISA kit. Peripheral blood mononuclear cells were isolated from blood by Ficoll density gradient centrifugation. Sequencing used blood T cells: a sorted CD56 or NKG2C T cell subset, CD4+ or CD8+ T cells, or bulk PBMC T cells (not recorded which). The TCR comes from a woman in her fifties or sixties in good health. Donor details come from another sample of the same person, matched by shared clones. The chain is assembled from TRBV4-2 and TRBJ2-6; TCRdb's D call, TRBD1, is unchecked because there is no DNA. Here the CDR3 is given as CASSQGRTGGSGANVLTF.